This TCR beta chain is from a study of blood T cell repertoires in COVID-19. This CDR3 is 15 amino acids long. J was trimmed by 5 bases and V by 3 bases; bases with no gene match: 7. Germline CDR1 reads LGHDT; CDR2 reads YNNKEL (reference sequence). Generated by immunoSEQ multiplex PCR, the TCRdb table keeps only in-frame clones and is missing some. The profile shows about 77,000 clones, approximately 76% of them singletons. The origin of this receptor is a man in his 70s with active or convalescent COVID-19. The chain combines TRBV3-1 (or the pseudogene TRBV3-2) with TRBJ1-3, with 7 bases matching TRBD1. The sequenced sample consisted of peripheral blood. Here the CDR3 reads CASSQNPTGRNTIYF. CDR3 in DNA: TGTGCCAGCAGCCAGAATCCGACAGGGAGAAACACCATATATTTT.